These 18 T cell receptor beta chains were sequenced from one sample in a study of blood T cell repertoires in COVID-19. Using immunoSEQ multiplex PCR, the repertoire was profiled, and TCRdb retains in-frame clones only, with some absent. Here the sample spans about 130,000 clones, approximately 80% being singletons. The sequenced sample was peripheral blood. These receptors originate from a man aged 35 to 55 with active or convalescent COVID-19.

The rearrangement links TRBV7-9 to TRBJ1-4; maybe TRBD1 (6 bases). Deletions cut 5 bases from V and 5 bases from J, with 15 bases between. Germline V CDR1 and CDR2: SEHNR, FQNEAQ (reference sequence). This CDR3 has 15 amino acids. CDR3 amino acids: CASSILGQGNEKLFF. CDR3 in DNA: TGTGCCAGCAGCATCCTGGGGCAGGGGAATGAAAAACTGTTTTTT.

This clone has just one count. J is TRBJ2-5 and V is TRBV28, with D uncertain. Germline values: CDR1 MDHEN, CDR2 SYDVKM. This CDR3 contains 13 residues. Trimming stripped 5 bases from V and 5 bases from J, with 12 bases between. This CDR3 reads CASSPHTPETQYF. CDR3 DNA sequence: TGTGCCAGCAGTCCGCACACACCGGAGACCCAGTACTTC.

V usage is TRBV4-2 and J usage is TRBJ2-5; tentative D call: TRBD1 (6 bases). V lost 1 base and J lost 4, with 13 bases in between. From germline, CDR1 is LGHNA and CDR2 YNFKEQ. The CDR3 runs 15 residues. The DNA of the CDR3 is TGTGCCAGCAGCCAAGGGGGGACATGGGGAGAGACCCAGTACTTC. Translated: CASSQGGTWGETQYF.

The chain combines TRBV2 with TRBJ2-5, with D maybe TRBD1 (6 bases). In germline, CDR1 is SNHLY, CDR2 FYNNEI. With 1 base removed from V and 5 bases from J, the gap between germline ends came to 8 bases. The CDR3 spans 13 residues. The CDR3 bases are TGTGCCAGCAGTGAAGAGAGGGGGGAGACCCAGTACTTC. This gives the protein CASSEERGETQYF. The full variable domain, in which reference TRBV2 and TRBJ2-5 provide the parts outside the CDR3, is EPEVTQTPSHQVTQMGQEVILRCVPISNHLYFYWYRQILGQKVEFLVSFYNNEISEKSEIFDDQFSVERPDGSNFTLKIRSTKLEDSAMYFCASSEERGETQYFGPGTRLLVL.

The V and J genes are TRBV15 and TRBJ1-1; tentatively, D is TRBD1 (5 bases). The germline V and J ends were trimmed by 0 bases and 8 bases, with 10 bases remaining between them. The germline CDR1 and CDR2 sequences are LNHNV and YYDKDF (reference sequence). This CDR3 has 13 amino acids. The CDR3 bases are TGTGCCACCAGCAGAGATCGGGGGAGAGAAGCTTTCTTT. As protein: CATSRDRGREAFF.

This sequence joins TRBV5-1 and TRBJ1-2; D gene uncertain. Looked up from germline, CDR1 is SGHRS and CDR2 is YFSETQ. This CDR3 contains 13 residues. V was trimmed by 2 bases and J by 6 bases, leaving 11 bases between them. The CDR3, as DNA: TGCGCCAGCAGCTTACAATCCCGGGATGGCTACACCTTC. It specifies CASSLQSRDGYTF.

This chain links TRBV7-2 with TRBJ1-4, with 7 bases aligning to TRBD1. J was trimmed by 7 bases and V by 5 bases; bases with no gene match: 13. Germline V CDR1 and CDR2: SGHTA, FQGNSA. This CDR3 is 16 amino acids long. The CDR3 region has the DNA TGTGCCAGCAGCCAAGTTGTGACAGGGAGGAGTGAAAAACTGTTTTTT. Its translation: CASSQVVTGRSEKLFF.

The chain couples TRBV3-1 (or the pseudogene TRBV3-2) to TRBJ1-1; D not resolved. Germline loops: CDR1 LGHDT, CDR2 YNNKEL (reference sequence). The ends were cut back, 2 bases at V and 2 bases at J, with 9 bases in the middle. CDR3 length: 14 amino acids. CDR3 region: CASSQPPGNTEAFF. Here the CDR3 DNA reads TGTGCCAGCAGCCAACCGCCAGGTAACACTGAAGCTTTCTTT.

CDR3 in DNA: TGTGCCAGCAGCGACAATATGAGCTCTGGAAACACCATATATTTT. Its translation: CASSDNMSSGNTIYF. The chain has TRBV7-9 and TRBJ1-3; D is unclear. The CDR3 spans 15 residues. The germline V gene encodes CDR1 SEHNR and CDR2 FQNEAQ (reference sequence). V was cut by 5 bases and J by 0 bases, with 11 bases left in between.

The chain has TRBV18 and TRBJ2-5; 10 bases match TRBD2. Germline assignment: CDR1 KGHSH and CDR2 LQKENI. V was pared by 3 bases and J by 3 bases, with 10 bases of the junction left unmatched. The CDR3 loop spans 17 amino acids. In DNA form, the CDR3 reads TGTGCCAGCTCACCTCAACAACGAGCGGGGGGGAAAGAGACCCAGTACTTC. Its protein product is CASSPQQRAGGKETQYF.

The V gene is TRBV5-6, the J gene TRBJ1-1; D perhaps matches TRBD1 (6 bases). CDR1 is SGHDT, CDR2 YYEEEE, per germline. V shed 5 bases and J shed 5 bases, with 13 bases lying between them. This CDR3 is 13 amino acids long. The CDR3 DNA sequence: TGTGCCAGCAGTCAGGGGAAGGGTACTGAAGCTTTCTTT. Amino acid sequence: CASSQGKGTEAFF.

Here the CDR3 DNA reads TGTGCCTGGAGTGCTCGGGGGAGGGGTTTTTACAATGAGCAGTTCTTC. This sequence encodes CAWSARGRGFYNEQFF. The V gene is TRBV30, the J gene TRBJ2-1; 7 bases map to TRBD2. The trim removed 1 base at V and 4 bases at J, leaving 10 bases unmatched. There are 16 residues in the CDR3. Germline values: CDR1 GTSNPN, CDR2 SVGIG (reference sequence). The whole variable domain, filled in from reference TRBV30 and TRBJ2-1, reads SQTIHQWPATLVQPVGSPLSLECTVEGTSNPNLYWYRQAAGRGLQLLFYSVGIGQISSEVPQNLSASRPQDRQFILSSKKLLLSDSGFYLCAWSARGRGFYNEQFFGPGTRLTVL.

This clone was seen more than once but under ten times. Other DNA sequences in the sample encode the same CDR3. The gene calls are TRBV20-1 and TRBJ1-2, with TRBD1 matching 10 bases. The germline V gene has CDR1 DFQATT and CDR2 SNEGSKA (reference sequence). This CDR3 is built from 11 residues. V trimming: 6 bases; J trimming: 8 bases; junction bases outside the gene matches: 3. The CDR3 reads CSAETGGGYTF. CDR3 DNA sequence: TGCAGTGCCGAGACAGGGGGCGGCTACACCTTC.

The chain links TRBV18 to TRBJ1-2, with TRBD1 matching 7 bases. Germline V CDR1 and CDR2: KGHSH, LQKENI. CDR3 length equals 14 residues. The V and J ends lost 3 bases and 8 bases, in that order; junction bases with no gene match: 9. The CDR3 DNA sequence: TGTGCCAGCTCACCTGAGGGGGCGTTGGGCGGCTACACCTTC. Encoded protein: CASSPEGALGGYTF.

This chain connects TRBV19 to TRBJ1-6; tentative D call: TRBD1 (6 bases). With 4 bases removed from V and 0 bases from J, the gap between germline ends came to 7 bases. CDR1 is LNHDA and CDR2 is SQIVND in the germline V gene (reference sequence). The CDR3 spans 15 residues. CDR3 in amino acids: CASSTGDSYNSPLHF. The CDR3 coding sequence is TGTGCCAGTAGTACAGGGGACTCCTATAATTCACCCCTCCACTTT.

The table lists this clone with a few counts. J is TRBJ2-7 and V is TRBV27; 8 bases match TRBD1. With V trimmed by 2 bases and J by 6 bases, 6 bases remained unmatched. The CDR3 length is 14 residues. The germline V gene has CDR1 MNHEY and CDR2 SMNVEV (reference sequence). The CDR3 coding sequence is TGTGCCAGCAGTTTAGGGACAGGTTATCCCGAGCAGTACTTC. The encoded protein is CASSLGTGYPEQYF.

V and J are TRBV7-8 and TRBJ1-1; D not resolved. Trimming shortened V by 1 base and J by 5 bases, and 8 bases separated the two germline ends. This CDR3 is built from 13 residues. Germline CDR1 is SGHVS and CDR2 is FQNEAQ. In nucleotides, the CDR3 is TGTGCCAGCAGCTTAGGCGGGCAAACTGAAGCTTTCTTT. This encodes CASSLGGQTEAFF.

The chain links TRBV19 to TRBJ1-2; a possible D gene is TRBD1 (6 bases). Trimming cost V 4 bases and J 8 bases, with 14 bases left between them. Germline V gene lookup returns CDR1 LNHDA and CDR2 SQIVND (reference sequence). The CDR3 sequence is 13 residues long. This CDR3 is CASSTSVQGGYTF. CDR3 nucleotide sequence: TGTGCCAGTAGTACAAGCGTCCAGGGGGGCTACACCTTC.